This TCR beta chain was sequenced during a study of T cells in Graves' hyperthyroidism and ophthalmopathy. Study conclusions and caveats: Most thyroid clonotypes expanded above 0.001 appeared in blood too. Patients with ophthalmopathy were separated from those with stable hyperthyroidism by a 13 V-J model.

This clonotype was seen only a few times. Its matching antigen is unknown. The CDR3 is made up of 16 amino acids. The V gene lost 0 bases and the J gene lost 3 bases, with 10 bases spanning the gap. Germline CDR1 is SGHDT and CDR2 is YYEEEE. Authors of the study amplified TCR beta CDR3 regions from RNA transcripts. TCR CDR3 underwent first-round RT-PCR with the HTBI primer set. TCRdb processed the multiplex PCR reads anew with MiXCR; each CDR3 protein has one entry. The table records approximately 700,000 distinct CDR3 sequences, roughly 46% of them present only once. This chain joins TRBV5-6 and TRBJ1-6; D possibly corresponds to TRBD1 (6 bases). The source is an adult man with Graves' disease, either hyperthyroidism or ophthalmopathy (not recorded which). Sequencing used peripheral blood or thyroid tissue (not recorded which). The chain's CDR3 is CASSLVRDNYNSPLHF. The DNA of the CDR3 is TGTGCCAGCAGCTTGGTCCGGGACAACTATAATTCACCCCTCCACTTT.